A selection of T cell receptor beta chains follows, all from one sample in a study of early T cells in non-severe SARS-CoV-2 infection. TCRdb re-called the 5' RACE reads with MiXCR, one entry per CDR3 protein. The table shows approximately 66,000 distinct CDR3 sequences, with 12% occurring only once. Sequenced material: whole blood, taken at baseline. The receptor set was obtained from an adult who was a healthcare worker with PCR-confirmed SARS-CoV-2 infection or an uninfected control (not recorded which). The donor label of this sample is uncertain. The CDR3 runs from the conserved cysteine through the conserved F or W. D genes are given only for firm matches. Expanded clones get a size class; other rows say once, few or many, or leave the size out.

J gene,clone size,D gene,V gene,CDR3 DNA,CDR3 protein
TRBJ1-1,few,-,TRBV2,TGTGCCAGCAGTGACGGCGGGGTCATGAACACTGAAGCTTTCTTT,CASSDGGVMNTEAFF
TRBJ2-1,few,-,TRBV7-9,TGTGCCAGCAGCTTACCTTTGGGTGGGCAGGGAATCCACAATGAGCAGTTCTTC,CASSLPLGGQGIHNEQFF
TRBJ2-1,-,TRBD2,TRBV7-2,TGTGCCAGCAGCTTAAGACAAGGACTAGCGGGGCTGCCCCTTAGGGATGAGCAGTTCTTC,CASSLRQGLAGLPLRDEQFF
TRBJ2-1,-,-,TRBV27,TGTGCCAGCAGTGAACGGGACTCCCTCAATGAGCAGTTCTTC,CASSERDSLNEQFF
TRBJ1-6,few,-,TRBV19,TGTGCCAGTAGTATGCGGGGTTCGAATTCACCCCTCCACTTT,CASSMRGSNSPLHF
TRBJ2-3,-,-,TRBV29-1,TGCAGCGTTGTACTTTACACAGATACGCAGTATTTT,CSVVLYTDTQYF
TRBJ2-3,many,TRBD2,TRBV7-2,TGTGCCAGCAGCCCTAGGAGCGGGGGGATTCTCACAGATACGCAGTATTTT,CASSPRSGGILTDTQYF
TRBJ1-1,few,-,TRBV12-3/TRBV12-4,TGTGCCAGCAGTTTGACCCAAGGGAACACTGAAGCTTTCTTT,CASSLTQGNTEAFF
TRBJ1-6,many,TRBD1,TRBV20-1,TGCAGTGCTAAACACAGGGGTATATCACCCCTCCACTTT,CSAKHRGISPLHF
TRBJ1-1,-,-,TRBV30,TGTGCCTGGAAATTTAGCAGGGTGGACACTGAAGCTTTCTTT,CAWKFSRVDTEAFF
TRBJ1-5,few,-,TRBV4-1,TGCGCCAGCAGCCATGGCGGGGACCAGCCCCAGCATTTT,CASSHGGDQPQHF
TRBJ2-5,few,-,TRBV5-4,TGTGCCAGCAGCTTGGGAGCCGCAAAAGAGACCCAGTACTTC,CASSLGAAKETQYF
TRBJ2-2,many,-,TRBV20-1,TGCAGGGTTTCTAACGCGAACACCGGGGAGCTGTTTTTT,CRVSNANTGELFF
TRBJ2-3,few,-,TRBV7-2,TGTGCCAGCATCCAACAGGCTTCGGTCCGCACAGATACGCAGTATTTT,CASIQQASVRTDTQYF
TRBJ1-4,few,-,TRBV7-9,TGTGCCAGCAGCTTAGGACAGCGCACTAATGAAAAACTGTTTTTT,CASSLGQRTNEKLFF
TRBJ1-2,many,-,TRBV20-1,TGCAGTGCTAGAGTTCCCCTATCAGGGGCAGAATATGGCTACACCTTC,CSARVPLSGAEYGYTF
TRBJ1-2,few,-,TRBV6-1,TGTGCCAGCGACACCCTAGCTAACTATGGCTACACCTTC,CASDTLANYGYTF
TRBJ2-1,few,-,TRBV9,TGTGCCAGCAGCGTACTTGGGGGGCCCGAAGGGGAGCAGTTCTTC,CASSVLGGPEGEQFF
TRBJ2-3,-,-,TRBV29-1,TGCAGCGTTGAACTGGCAGATAGCACAGATACGCAGTATTTT,CSVELADSTDTQYF
TRBJ2-3,-,TRBD1,TRBV2,TGTGCCAGCAAAAGACAGGGAGTTGGCACAGATACGCAGTATTTT,CASKRQGVGTDTQYF
TRBJ2-3,many,TRBD2,TRBV7-2,TGTGCCAGCAGCCCTAGCGGGGGGGACTACGATACGCAGTATTTT,CASSPSGGDYDTQYF
TRBJ2-1,-,-,TRBV28,TGTGCCAGCATAGGTAAAAATGCCCCCTCCTACAATGAGCAGTTCTTC,CASIGKNAPSYNEQFF
TRBJ1-3,-,-,TRBV20-1,TGCAGTGCTAGAGGCGGGAGGCAGATAGAAAACACCATATATTTT,CSARGGRQIENTIYF
TRBJ1-2,many,-,TRBV3-1,TGTGCCAGCAGCCAAGATCCGAGACGGGGATCCGCCACCTTC,CASSQDPRRGSATF
TRBJ2-2,many,TRBD2,TRBV7-2,TGTGCCAGCAGCGACGGACTAGCGGCCGGGGAGCTGTTTTTT,CASSDGLAAGELFF
TRBJ1-5,-,TRBD1,TRBV27,TGTGCCAGCAGTGATCGGACAGGAGTCAATCAGCCCCAGCATTTT,CASSDRTGVNQPQHF
TRBJ2-5,few,-,TRBV5-1,TGCGCCAGCAGCTTGTCCGAGGGGGAGACCCAGTACTTC,CASSLSEGETQYF
TRBJ2-5,few,TRBD1,TRBV2,TGTGCCAGCAGTTGGGACAGCCGGACCCAGTACTTC,CASSWDSRTQYF
TRBJ1-1,-,-,TRBV7-9,TGTGCCAGCAGCTTAGACGGACGGAAGAACACTGAAGCTTTCTTT,CASSLDGRKNTEAFF
TRBJ1-1,few,-,TRBV2,TGTGCCAGCAGGGACGACAGTAATGAAGCTTTCTTT,CASRDDSNEAFF
TRBJ1-1,many,TRBD1,TRBV29-1,TGCAGCGTTGAAACTGGACAGGGAACGAACACTGAAGCTTTCTTT,CSVETGQGTNTEAFF
TRBJ1-4,many,TRBD1,TRBV20-1,TGCAGTGCTGGGGGACAGCTACTTAATGAAAAACTGTTTTTT,CSAGGQLLNEKLFF
TRBJ1-2,many,-,TRBV20-1,TGCAGGGCTCAAGGGACAAACTATGGCTACACCTTC,CRAQGTNYGYTF
TRBJ2-1,few,TRBD1,TRBV25-1,TGTGCCAGCACTGGCGGACAGGGATTGGGTGAGCAGTTCTTC,CASTGGQGLGEQFF
TRBJ1-2,-,-,TRBV7-2,TGTGCCAGCAGCCCAGAGAGAGGGGGCTATGGCTACACCTTC,CASSPERGGYGYTF